This T cell receptor beta chain emerged from a study of blood T cell repertoires in COVID-19. This clone was seen a single time. Germline trimming cut 5 bases from V and 3 bases from J; bases unmatched to any gene: 4. The CDR3 sequence is 14 residues long. Per germline, CDR1 PRHDT and CDR2 FYEKMQ (reference sequence). TCRdb keeps only in-frame clones here, not all; method: immunoSEQ multiplex PCR. Of some 250,000 clones listed, about 86% are singletons. The sample comprised peripheral blood. The TCR was taken from a man aged 80 or over with acute or convalescent COVID-19. This rearrangement joins TRBV13 to TRBJ2-3, with 8 bases identical to TRBD1. CDR3 DNA: TGTGCCAGCAGCGAGAGGACAGGGACAGATACGCAGTATTTT. Its translation: CASSERTGTDTQYF.